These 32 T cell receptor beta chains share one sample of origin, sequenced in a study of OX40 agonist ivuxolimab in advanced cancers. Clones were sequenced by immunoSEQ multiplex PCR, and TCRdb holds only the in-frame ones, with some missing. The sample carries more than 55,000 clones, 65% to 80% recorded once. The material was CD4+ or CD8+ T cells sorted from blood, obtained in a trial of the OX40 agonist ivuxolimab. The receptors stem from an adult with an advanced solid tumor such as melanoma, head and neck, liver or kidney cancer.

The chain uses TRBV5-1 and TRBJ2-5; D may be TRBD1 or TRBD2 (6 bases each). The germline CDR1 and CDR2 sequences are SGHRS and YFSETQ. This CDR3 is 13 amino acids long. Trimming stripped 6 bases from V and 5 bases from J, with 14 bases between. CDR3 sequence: CASKTGGGETQYF. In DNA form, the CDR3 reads TGCGCCAGCAAGACAGGTGGAGGGGAGACCCAGTACTTC. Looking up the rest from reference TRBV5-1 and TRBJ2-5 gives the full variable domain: KAGVTQTPRYLIKTRGQQVTLSCSPISGHRSVSWYQQTPGQGLQFLFEYFSETQRNKGNFPGRFSGRQFSNSRSEMNVSTLELGDSALYLCASKTGGGETQYFGPGTRLLVL.

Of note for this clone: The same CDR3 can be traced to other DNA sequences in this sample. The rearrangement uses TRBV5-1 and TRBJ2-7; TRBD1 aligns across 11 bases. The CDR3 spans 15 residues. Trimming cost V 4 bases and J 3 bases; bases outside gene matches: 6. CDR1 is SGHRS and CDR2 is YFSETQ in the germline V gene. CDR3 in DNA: TGCGCCAGCAGCCCCGGAGGGACAGGGGGCTACGAGCAGTACTTC. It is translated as CASSPGGTGGYEQYF.

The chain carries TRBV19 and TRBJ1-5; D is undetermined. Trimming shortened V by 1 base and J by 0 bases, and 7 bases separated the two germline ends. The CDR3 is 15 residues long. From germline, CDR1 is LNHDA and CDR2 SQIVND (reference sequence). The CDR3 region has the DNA TGTGCCAGTAGTATAGGCAGCTATAGCAATCAGCCCCAGCATTTT. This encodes CASSIGSYSNQPQHF.

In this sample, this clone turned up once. The CDR3 region is CASSFPHEQPQHF. The CDR3 DNA is TGTGCCAGCAGTTTCCCCCATGAACAGCCCCAGCATTTT. This chain links TRBV6-6 with TRBJ1-5; D uncertain. V lost 4 bases, J lost 7 bases, and 11 bases lay in between. Germline V gene lookup returns CDR1 MNHNY and CDR2 SVGAGI (reference sequence). The CDR3 loop spans 13 amino acids.

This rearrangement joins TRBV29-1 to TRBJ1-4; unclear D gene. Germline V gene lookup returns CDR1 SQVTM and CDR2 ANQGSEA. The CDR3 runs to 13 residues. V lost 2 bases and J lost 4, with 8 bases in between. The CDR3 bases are TGCAGCGTTGAACCCAGCAATAATGAAAAACTGTTTTTT. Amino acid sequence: CSVEPSNNEKLFF.

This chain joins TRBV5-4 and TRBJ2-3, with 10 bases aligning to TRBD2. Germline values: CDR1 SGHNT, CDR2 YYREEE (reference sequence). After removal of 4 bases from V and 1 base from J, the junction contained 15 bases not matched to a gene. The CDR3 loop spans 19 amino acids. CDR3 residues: CASSLSRQRGGGGTDTQYF. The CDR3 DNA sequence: TGTGCCAGCAGCCTGTCTCGCCAGCGGGGGGGCGGCGGCACAGATACGCAGTATTTT.

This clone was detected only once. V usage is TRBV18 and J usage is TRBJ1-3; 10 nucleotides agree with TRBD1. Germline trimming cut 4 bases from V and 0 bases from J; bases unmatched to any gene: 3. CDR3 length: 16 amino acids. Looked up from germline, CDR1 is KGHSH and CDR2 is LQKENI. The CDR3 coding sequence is TGTGCCAGCTCACGGACAGGGGGGACCTCTGGAAACACCATATATTTT. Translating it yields CASSRTGGTSGNTIYF.

The CDR3 DNA is TGTGCCAGCAATCGTGCTGGAGATCCGGTCGGTGAAAAACTGTTTTTT. This gives the protein CASNRAGDPVGEKLFF. The genes are TRBV6-6 and TRBJ1-4, with D hard to call. Trimming removed 7 bases at V and 7 bases at J, with 22 bases between. Per germline, CDR1 MNHNY and CDR2 SVGAGI (reference sequence). The CDR3 runs to 16 residues.

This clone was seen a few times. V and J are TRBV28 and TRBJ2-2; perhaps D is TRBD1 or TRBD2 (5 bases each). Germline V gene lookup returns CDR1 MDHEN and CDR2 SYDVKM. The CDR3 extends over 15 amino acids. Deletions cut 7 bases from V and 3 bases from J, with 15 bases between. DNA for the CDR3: TGTGCCAGCACCGCGGGTGGGACCGACACCGGGGAGCTGTTTTTT. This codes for CASTAGGTDTGELFF.

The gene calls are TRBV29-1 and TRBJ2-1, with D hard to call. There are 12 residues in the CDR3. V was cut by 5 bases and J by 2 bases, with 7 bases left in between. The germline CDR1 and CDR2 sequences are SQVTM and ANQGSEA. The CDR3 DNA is TGCAGCGTTAACGGAGCCTACAATGAGCAGTTCTTC. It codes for CSVNGAYNEQFF.

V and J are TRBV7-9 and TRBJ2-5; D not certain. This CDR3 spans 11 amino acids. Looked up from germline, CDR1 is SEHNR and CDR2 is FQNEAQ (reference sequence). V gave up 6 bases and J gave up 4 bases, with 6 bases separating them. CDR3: CASRIGETQYF. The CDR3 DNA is TGTGCCAGCAGAATAGGAGAGACCCAGTACTTC.

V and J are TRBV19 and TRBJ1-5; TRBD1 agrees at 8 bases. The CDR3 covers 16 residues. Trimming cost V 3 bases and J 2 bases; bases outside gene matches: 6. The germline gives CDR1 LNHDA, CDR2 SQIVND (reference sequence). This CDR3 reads CASSIPGQGGNQPQHF. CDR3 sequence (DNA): TGTGCCAGTAGTATCCCCGGACAGGGCGGCAATCAGCCCCAGCATTTT. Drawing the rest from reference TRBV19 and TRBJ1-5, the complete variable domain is DGGITQSPKYLFRKEGQNVTLSCEQNLNHDAMYWYRQDPGQGLRLIYYSQIVNDFQKGDIAEGYSVSREKKESFPLTVTSAQKNPTAFYLCASSIPGQGGNQPQHFGDGTRLSIL.

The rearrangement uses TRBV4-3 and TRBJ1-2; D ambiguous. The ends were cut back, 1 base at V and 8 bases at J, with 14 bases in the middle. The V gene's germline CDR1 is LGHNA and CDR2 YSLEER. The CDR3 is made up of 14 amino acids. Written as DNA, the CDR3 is TGCGCCAGCAGCCAAGTCCCACGGGATTACGGCTACACCTTC. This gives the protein CASSQVPRDYGYTF.

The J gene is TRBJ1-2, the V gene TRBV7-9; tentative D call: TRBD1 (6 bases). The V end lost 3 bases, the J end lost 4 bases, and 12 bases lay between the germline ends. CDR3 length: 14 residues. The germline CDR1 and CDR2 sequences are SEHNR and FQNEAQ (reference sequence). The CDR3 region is CASSLGGRGYGYTF. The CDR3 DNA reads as TGTGCCAGCAGCTTGGGAGGCAGGGGCTATGGCTACACCTTC.

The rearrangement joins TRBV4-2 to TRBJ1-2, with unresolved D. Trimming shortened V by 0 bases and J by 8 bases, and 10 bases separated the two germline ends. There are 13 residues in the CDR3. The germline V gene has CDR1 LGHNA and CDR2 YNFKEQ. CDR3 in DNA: TGTGCCAGCAGCCAAGACCCGATGGGGGGCTACACCTTC. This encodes CASSQDPMGGYTF.

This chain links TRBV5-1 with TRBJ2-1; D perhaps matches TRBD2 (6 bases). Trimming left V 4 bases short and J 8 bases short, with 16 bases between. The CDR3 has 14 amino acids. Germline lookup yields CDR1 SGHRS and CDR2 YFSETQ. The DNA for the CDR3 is TGCGCCAGCAGCCTCCCCCAGGGCGGGGATGAGCAGTTCTTC. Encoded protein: CASSLPQGGDEQFF. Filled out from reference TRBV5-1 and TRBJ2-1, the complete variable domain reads KAGVTQTPRYLIKTRGQQVTLSCSPISGHRSVSWYQQTPGQGLQFLFEYFSETQRNKGNFPGRFSGRQFSNSRSEMNVSTLELGDSALYLCASSLPQGGDEQFFGPGTRLTVL.

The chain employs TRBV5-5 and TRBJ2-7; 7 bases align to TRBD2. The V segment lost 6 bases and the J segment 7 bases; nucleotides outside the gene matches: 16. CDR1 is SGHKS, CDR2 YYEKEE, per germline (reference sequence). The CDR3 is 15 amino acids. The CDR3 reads CASNNSSGVPGEQYF. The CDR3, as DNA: TGTGCCAGCAACAATTCTAGCGGAGTGCCGGGGGAGCAGTACTTC.

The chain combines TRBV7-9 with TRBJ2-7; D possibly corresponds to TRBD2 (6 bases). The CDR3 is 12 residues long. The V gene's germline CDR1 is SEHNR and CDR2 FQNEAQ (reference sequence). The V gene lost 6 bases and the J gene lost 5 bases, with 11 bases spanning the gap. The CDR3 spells CASSRRGNEQYF. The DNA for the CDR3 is TGTGCCAGCAGTAGACGGGGGAACGAGCAGTACTTC.

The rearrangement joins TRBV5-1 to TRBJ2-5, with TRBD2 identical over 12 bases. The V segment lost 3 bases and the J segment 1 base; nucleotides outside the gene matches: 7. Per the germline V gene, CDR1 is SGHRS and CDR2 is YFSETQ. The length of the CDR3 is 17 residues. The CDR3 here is CASSWGLAGYLQETQYF. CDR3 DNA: TGCGCCAGCAGCTGGGGACTAGCGGGTTACCTCCAAGAGACCCAGTACTTC.

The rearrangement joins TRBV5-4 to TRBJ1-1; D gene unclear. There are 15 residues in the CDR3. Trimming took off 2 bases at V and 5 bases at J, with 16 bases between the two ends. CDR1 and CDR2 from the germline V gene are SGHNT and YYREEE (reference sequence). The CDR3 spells CASSFKGILGTEAFF. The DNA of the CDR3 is TGTGCCAGCAGCTTTAAGGGTATTCTAGGTACTGAAGCTTTCTTT.

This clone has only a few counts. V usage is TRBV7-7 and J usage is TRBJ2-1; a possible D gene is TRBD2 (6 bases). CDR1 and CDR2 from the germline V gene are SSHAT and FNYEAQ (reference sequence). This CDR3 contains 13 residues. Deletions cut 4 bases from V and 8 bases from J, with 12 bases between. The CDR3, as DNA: TGTGCCAGCAGCTCGACTAGTTTCCATGAGCAGTTCTTC. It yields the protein CASSSTSFHEQFF.

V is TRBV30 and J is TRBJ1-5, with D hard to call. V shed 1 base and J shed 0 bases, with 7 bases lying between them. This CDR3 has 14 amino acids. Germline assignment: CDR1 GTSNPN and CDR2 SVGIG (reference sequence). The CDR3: CAWSEPYSNQPQHF. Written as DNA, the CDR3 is TGTGCCTGGAGTGAACCATATAGCAATCAGCCCCAGCATTTT.

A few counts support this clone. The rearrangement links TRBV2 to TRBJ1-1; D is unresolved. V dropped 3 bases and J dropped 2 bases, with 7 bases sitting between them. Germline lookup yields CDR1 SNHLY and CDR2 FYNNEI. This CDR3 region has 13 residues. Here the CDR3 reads CASSEEVNTEAFF. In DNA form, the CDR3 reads TGTGCCAGCAGTGAGGAGGTAAACACTGAAGCTTTCTTT.

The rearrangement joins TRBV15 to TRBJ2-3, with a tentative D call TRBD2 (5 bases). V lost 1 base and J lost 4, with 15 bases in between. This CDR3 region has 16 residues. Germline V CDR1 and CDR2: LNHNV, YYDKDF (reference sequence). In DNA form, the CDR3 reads TGTGCCACCAGCAGAGGGTCCCTCGCTAGCCCAGATACGCAGTATTTT. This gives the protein CATSRGSLASPDTQYF.

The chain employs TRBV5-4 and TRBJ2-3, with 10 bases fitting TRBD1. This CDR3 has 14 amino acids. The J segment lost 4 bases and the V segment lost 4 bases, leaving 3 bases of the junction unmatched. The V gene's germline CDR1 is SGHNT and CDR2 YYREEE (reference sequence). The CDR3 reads CASSEDRGADTQYF. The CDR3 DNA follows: TGTGCCAGCAGCGAGGACAGGGGGGCAGATACGCAGTATTTT.

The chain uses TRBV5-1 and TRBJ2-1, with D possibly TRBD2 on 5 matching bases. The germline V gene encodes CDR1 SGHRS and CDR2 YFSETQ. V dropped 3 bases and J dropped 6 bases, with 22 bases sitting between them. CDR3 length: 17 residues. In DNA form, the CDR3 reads TGCGCCAGCAGCTCGCAATCCGGAACGAGGGTAAGCAATGAGCAGTTCTTC. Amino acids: CASSSQSGTRVSNEQFF. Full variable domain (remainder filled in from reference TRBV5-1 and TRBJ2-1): KAGVTQTPRYLIKTRGQQVTLSCSPISGHRSVSWYQQTPGQGLQFLFEYFSETQRNKGNFPGRFSGRQFSNSRSEMNVSTLELGDSALYLCASSSQSGTRVSNEQFFGPGTRLTVL.

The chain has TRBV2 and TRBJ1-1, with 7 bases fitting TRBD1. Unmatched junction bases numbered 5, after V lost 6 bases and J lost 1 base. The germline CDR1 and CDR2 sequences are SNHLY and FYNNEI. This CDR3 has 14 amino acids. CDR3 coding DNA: TGTGCCAGCAGGCATAGGGGGCCGAACACTGAAGCTTTCTTT. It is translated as CASRHRGPNTEAFF.

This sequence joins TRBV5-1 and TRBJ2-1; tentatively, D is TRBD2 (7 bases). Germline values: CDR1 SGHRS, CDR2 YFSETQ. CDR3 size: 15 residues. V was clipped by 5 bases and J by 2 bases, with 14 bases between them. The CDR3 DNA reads TGCGCCAGCAGGCTGGGGGGGGCCGCCTACAATGAGCAGTTCTTC. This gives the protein CASRLGGAAYNEQFF.

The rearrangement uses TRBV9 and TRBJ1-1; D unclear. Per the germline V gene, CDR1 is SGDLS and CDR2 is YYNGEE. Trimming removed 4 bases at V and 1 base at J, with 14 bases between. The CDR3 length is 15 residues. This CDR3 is CASSHYQTPNTEAFF. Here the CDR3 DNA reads TGTGCCAGCAGCCATTACCAGACACCGAACACTGAAGCTTTCTTT.

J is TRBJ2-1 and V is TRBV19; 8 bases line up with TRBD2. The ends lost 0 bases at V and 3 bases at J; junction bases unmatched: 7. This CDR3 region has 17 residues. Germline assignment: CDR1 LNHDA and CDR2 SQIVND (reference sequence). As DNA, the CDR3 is TGTGCCAGTAGTATAGATAGGCGGGCGGGGGGCTACAATGAGCAGTTCTTC. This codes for CASSIDRRAGGYNEQFF. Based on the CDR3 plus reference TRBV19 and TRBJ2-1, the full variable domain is DGGITQSPKYLFRKEGQNVTLSCEQNLNHDAMYWYRQDPGQGLRLIYYSQIVNDFQKGDIAEGYSVSREKKESFPLTVTSAQKNPTAFYLCASSIDRRAGGYNEQFFGPGTRLTVL.

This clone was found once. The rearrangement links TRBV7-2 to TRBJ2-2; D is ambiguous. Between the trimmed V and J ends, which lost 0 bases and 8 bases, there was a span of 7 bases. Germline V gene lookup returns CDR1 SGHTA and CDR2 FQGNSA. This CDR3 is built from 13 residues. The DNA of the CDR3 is TGTGCCAGCAGCTTAGCGGTTCGGGGGGAGCTGTTTTTT. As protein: CASSLAVRGELFF.

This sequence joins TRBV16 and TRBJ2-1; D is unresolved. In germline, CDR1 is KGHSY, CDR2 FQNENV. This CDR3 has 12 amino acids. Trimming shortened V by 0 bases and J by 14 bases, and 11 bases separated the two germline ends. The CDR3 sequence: CASSQSGSWEFF. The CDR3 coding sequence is TGTGCCAGCAGCCAATCGGGCAGTTGGGAGTTCTTC.